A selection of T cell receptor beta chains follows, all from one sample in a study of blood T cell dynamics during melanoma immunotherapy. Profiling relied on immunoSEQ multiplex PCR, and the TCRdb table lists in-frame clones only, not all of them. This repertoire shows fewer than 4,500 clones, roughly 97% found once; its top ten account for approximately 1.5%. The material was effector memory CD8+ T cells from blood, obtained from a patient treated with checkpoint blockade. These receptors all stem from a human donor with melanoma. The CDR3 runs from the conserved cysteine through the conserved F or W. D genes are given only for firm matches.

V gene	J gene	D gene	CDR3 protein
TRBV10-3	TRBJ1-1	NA	CAISPGWNTEAFF
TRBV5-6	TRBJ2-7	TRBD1	CASSLDRGAYEQYF
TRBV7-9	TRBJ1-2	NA	CASSLGEAGHGYTF
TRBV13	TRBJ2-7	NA	CASSLVAGPYEQYF
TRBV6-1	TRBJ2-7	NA	CASRDVFTYEQYF
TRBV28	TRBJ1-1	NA	CASSLPGLMNTEAFF
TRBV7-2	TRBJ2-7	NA	CASKSSYEQYF
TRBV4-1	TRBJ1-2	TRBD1	CASTTTSDRDGYTF
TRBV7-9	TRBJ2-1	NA	CASSPSTNEVYNEQFF
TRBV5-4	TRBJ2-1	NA	CASSLDSSSYNEQFF
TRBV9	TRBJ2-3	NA	CASSVAAASLGVRDTQYF
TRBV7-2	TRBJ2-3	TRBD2	CASSLSGITDTQYF
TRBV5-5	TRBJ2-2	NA	CASSLEYRGNTGELFF
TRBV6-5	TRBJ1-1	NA	CASSTDSTEAFF
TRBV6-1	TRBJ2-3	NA	CASSEGRLSWITDTQYF
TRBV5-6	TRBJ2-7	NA	CASSSGGDSTYEQYF
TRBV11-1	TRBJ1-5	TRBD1	CASSTGQGRQPQHF
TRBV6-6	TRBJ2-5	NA	CASSYQETQYF
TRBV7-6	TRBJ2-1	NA	CASSPRTGYNEQFF
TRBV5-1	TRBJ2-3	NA	CASSLGGDTQYF
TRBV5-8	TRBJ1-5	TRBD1	CASRNRTGGVGNQPQHF
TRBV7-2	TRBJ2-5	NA	CASSLVLLGAHGEQYF
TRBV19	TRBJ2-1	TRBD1	CASSLGTVYNEQFF
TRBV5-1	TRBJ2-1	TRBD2	CASSSGLAGGDEQFF
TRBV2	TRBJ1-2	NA	CASSGAMGYTF
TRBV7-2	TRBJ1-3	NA	CASRQTDSSGNTIYF
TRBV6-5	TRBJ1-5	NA	CASSTSNQPQHF
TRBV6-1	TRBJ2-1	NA	CASSEASPLALNEQFF
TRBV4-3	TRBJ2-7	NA	CASSQDTGILPYEQYF
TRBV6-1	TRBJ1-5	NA	CASSGKSSNQPQHF
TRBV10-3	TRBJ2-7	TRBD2	CAIWEGGSYEQYF
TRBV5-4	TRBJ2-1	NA	CASKPGDRNEQFF
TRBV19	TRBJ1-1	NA	CASSSEEQVNKIELGAEAFF
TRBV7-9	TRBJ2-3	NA	CASSLPEMATDTQYF
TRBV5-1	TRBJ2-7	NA	CASSSNSYEQYF
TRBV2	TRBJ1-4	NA	CASSEAARSGEKLFF
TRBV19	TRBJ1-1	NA	CASSISVNTEAFF
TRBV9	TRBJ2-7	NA	CASSVEGTSNHEQYF
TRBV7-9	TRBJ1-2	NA	CASSSKGQGGYGYTF